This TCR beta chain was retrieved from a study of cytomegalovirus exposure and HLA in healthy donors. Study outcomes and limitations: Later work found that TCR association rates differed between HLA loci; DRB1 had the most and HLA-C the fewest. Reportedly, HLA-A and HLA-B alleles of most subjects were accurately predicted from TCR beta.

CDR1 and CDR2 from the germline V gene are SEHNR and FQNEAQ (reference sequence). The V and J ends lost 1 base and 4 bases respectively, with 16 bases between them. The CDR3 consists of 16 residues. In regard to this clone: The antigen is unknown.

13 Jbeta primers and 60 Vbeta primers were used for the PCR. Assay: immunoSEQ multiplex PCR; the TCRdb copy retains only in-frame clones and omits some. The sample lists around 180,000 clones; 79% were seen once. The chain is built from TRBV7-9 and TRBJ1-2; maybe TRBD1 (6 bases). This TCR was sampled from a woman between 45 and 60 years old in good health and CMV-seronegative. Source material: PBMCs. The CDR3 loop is CASSLGLQGLVYGYTF. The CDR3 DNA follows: TGTGCCAGCAGCTTAGGACTTCAGGGGTTGGTCTATGGCTACACCTTC.